Detailed here is one T cell receptor beta chain. The clone's antigen remains unknown. Base quality data are lacking; no much larger clone is found one base away. This sample is drawn from a study of cytomegalovirus exposure and HLA in healthy donors (dated by TCRdb to about 2017). Some background on the complete study: An earlier analysis of roughly 570 of the donors reported approximately 300 Gb of sequence data and some 110 million unique TCR beta sequences obtained from approximately 180 million T cells. An early release covering 500 to 750 HLA-typed donors comprised approximately 300 gigabases of sequencing data and approximately 85 million unique TCR sequences. Of the roughly 430 genotyped donors, roughly 80% fell in the genetic ancestry cluster associated with self-reported Caucasian donors. The study aimed to test whether cataloging public T cell receptors could reveal signatures of past pathogen exposure. The study profiled the T cell repertoires of hundreds of subjects by immunosequencing and related them to cytomegalovirus serostatus. In addition to the first cohort of hundreds of subjects, a separate validation cohort of 130 or so different subjects was used. The study combined high-throughput TCR immunosequencing, statistical association of individual TCRs with disease status, and machine learning to predict cytomegalovirus infection status. To study patterns of TCR occurrence, a later analysis re-analyzed previously published TCR beta repertoires from 666 donors and added high-resolution HLA genotyping. The later analysis used no new phenotypic data to find candidate immune exposures, relying instead on TCR beta sequences and their occurrence across donors. In an earlier analysis of 587 of the donors, high-throughput TCR beta sequencing was used to judge whether each TCR beta V gene segment behaved as functional or pseudogenic. Donor age, sex, ethnicity and CMV serostatus were compiled together with the repertoire data. A later genetic analysis used genome-wide SNP genotypes for about three fifths of the 666 donors, treating that subset as a discovery cohort. Every discovery cohort repertoire had been produced on one sequencing platform. HLA typing covered class I and class II loci at four-digit resolution. The number of typed donors differed by locus: roughly 629-630 for A, B, C, DRB1 and DQB1; approximately 520 for DQA1; around 580 for DPA1; and about 450 for DPB1. Because of strong linkage in the cohort, roughly five DR-DQ haplotypes were treated as single units for association and clustering. Among 398 genotyped donors of the cohort, an average of roughly 240,000 unique TCR beta nucleotide sequences were sequenced per donor, roughly 18% of them non-productive. Study-level results and caveats: This cohort had only TCR beta chains sequenced, and the lack of alpha or paired-chain data limited which features could be detected. Roughly uniform sequencing depth across donors was assumed in presence/absence analyses, although this assumption may not hold. The classifier was reported to diagnose cytomegalovirus status with high specificity and sensitivity in both the original cohort and the validation cohort. An association between a missense DCLRE1C variant and V-gene and J-gene trimming of TCR beta chains was found in a later genetic analysis and replicated in an independent cohort. CMV serostatus was the only immune exposure information available for the cohort. In a later analysis, TCR association rates were found to vary across HLA loci, with the most associated TCRs seen for DRB1 alleles and the fewest for HLA-C alleles. In an earlier analysis of about 600 of the donors, most TCR beta V segments appeared in productive rearrangements about 87% or about 30% of the time, broadly matching IMGT annotations. Linkage disequilibrium might explain the correlated functional status among segregating V segments, but an unknown experimental factor could not be excluded. A later analysis found that HLA-associated TCR beta chains were more clonally expanded and had lower generation probabilities than equally common non-associated chains. At a false discovery rate of 0.05, a later analysis linked 16,951 TCR beta sequences to specific HLA alleles. A group of highly shared sequence variants was considered likely to be a technical artifact of the sequencing pipeline. The study listed 164 TCR beta chains as associated with cytomegalovirus. Some IMGT-functional V segments, including TRBV6-2 and TRBV6-3, could not be told apart with the 87-base-pair reads, so those segments were excluded. According to the authors, the approach could potentially be generalized to other disease states and immunological phenotypes. The earlier analysis of approximately 540 of the donors excluded roughly 17 rarely observed V segments, including chromosome 9 orphons, because counts were too low. In a later analysis, most CMV-associated TCR beta chains were found to appear HLA-restricted, with HLA associations seemingly driven largely by CMV exposure. Because HLA typing was missing for some donors at each locus, association tests included only the typed subset. While some public TCRs were present in many individuals, most TCR sequences turned up only very rarely across donors. Compared with the roughly 700-donor mean, donors in an Asian-associated ancestry cluster had fewer N-insertions in productive TCRs, according to a later genetic analysis. A later analysis reported that several top co-occurrence clusters appeared linked to parvovirus B19, influenza, CMV and Epstein-Barr virus. In vitro tests confirmed that a few of the cytomegalovirus-associated TCR beta chains recognize cytomegalovirus antigens. A further reported finding was that TCR beta sequences accurately predicted the HLA-A and HLA-B alleles for most subjects in the first cohort. When HLA alleles, especially DR and DQ, strongly co-occurred, TCR associations were difficult to assign to individual alleles.

The library was generated by the immunoSEQ multiplex PCR assay. For the multiplex PCR, a mixture combining 60 forward primers for TCR Vbeta segments and 13 reverse primers for TCR Jbeta segments was used. The CDR3 region of rearranged TCR beta genes was amplified from genomic DNA by a multiplex PCR assay. On the Illumina HiSeq System, the amplified TCR beta libraries were sequenced as 87-base-pair reads. In the paper's pipeline: In a later analysis, some 80 million unique TCR beta chains were counted across the 500 to 700 repertoires, and around 10 million of these chains were shared by at least two donors. Raw reads were error-corrected and collapsed into unique sequences with a nearest-neighbor algorithm that merged closely related sequences to remove PCR and sequencing errors. Alignment of CDR3 sequences to IMGT reference sequences was used to assign V, D and J gene segments. For a sequence to be retained, at least a six-nucleotide match to both a V gene segment and a J gene segment was required. A rearrangement counted as productive if the CDR3 had no stop codons and remained in frame with V and J, and every other rearrangement counted as non-productive. CDR3 was defined according to IMGT convention as the region running from the second conserved V-encoded cysteine to the conserved J-encoded phenylalanine. The earlier analysis of 587 of the donors excluded any sequence lacking an unambiguous match to a single V gene segment. In an earlier analysis of 587 of the donors, V segments were called functional above 56.7% productive rearrangements and were called segregating when the between-donor standard deviation exceeded 5%. A statistical classification framework was built to diagnose cytomegalovirus status from the catalog of TCR beta chain sequences. V and J gene assignment, in a later analysis, came from comparing TCR nucleotide sequences with IMGT/GENE-DB human TR gene sequences. Using the TCRdist pipeline, a later analysis assigned CDR3 sequences along with most-parsimonious VDJ recombination scenarios. A later analysis defined each TCR beta chain by its CDR3 amino acid sequence plus V-gene family, and excluded reads lacking a unique V-gene family. In a later analysis, 450 to 600 highly shared, low-generation-probability nucleotide sequences were removed to address suspected cross-contamination and a sequencing artifact. In a later analysis, a clonal expansion index for each public chain was calculated from normalized within-repertoire ranks of inferred template counts. Generation probabilities in a later analysis came from a VDJ recombination model fitted to out-of-frame rearrangements, and those results were checked against IGoR. In a later analysis, hypergeometric tests were used to score TCR-TCR, TCR-HLA and TCR-CMV co-occurrence, with a repertoire-size bias correction applied to TCR pairs. False discovery rates were estimated in a later analysis by permuting HLA or CMV assignments 20 times. In a later analysis, co-occurring TCRs were grouped using DBSCAN, and TCRdist sequence similarity was added for clustering within HLA-allele-positive subsets. For co-occurrence clustering, repertoires with fewer than 30,000 or more than 120,000 public chains were excluded, along with four or five repertoires with anomalous nucleotide sharing. TCRdb provides this immuneACCESS table in a form limited to in-frame rearrangements. Some clones are lacking; in checked studies, under half of them reflect an unresolved V gene, and why the rest are absent is not known. The V and J calls and the clone size are those of that table, but D and trimming were determined from the DNA. The sample table records 100,000 to 150,000 clones; just over 75% of these occur just once. The ten top clones hold approximately 1.7% of the sample.

After removal of 1 base from V and 1 base from J, the junction retains 2 bases not matched to a gene. For CDR1 and CDR2, the germline V gene lists LGHNA and YSLEER. Including cysteine and phenylalanine, the CDR3 has 15 amino acids. Only the CDR3 part of the read is kept: 45 bases, read in frame from the first base. The cohort consisted of 650 to 850 healthy bone marrow donors. Cohort members were all nominally healthy when sampled, although unrecorded immune exposures were likely present. The donor was CMV seronegative and was included in the group of over 300 seronegative cohort members. Each donor provided a peripheral blood sample, and peripheral blood mononuclear cells were used for TCR beta sequencing. Genomic DNA extraction from the blood cell samples was performed with the Qiagen DNeasy Blood Extraction Kit.

The chain was built from TRBV4-3 and TRBJ2-3; 7 central bases correspond to TRBD1. This clonotype was obtained from a woman between 50 and 59 years old in good health and CMV-seronegative. The sequenced sample was PBMCs. CDR3 sequence: CASSQVGQGTDTQYF. The DNA is TGCGCCAGCAGCCAAGTAGGACAGGGCACAGATACGCAGTATTTT.